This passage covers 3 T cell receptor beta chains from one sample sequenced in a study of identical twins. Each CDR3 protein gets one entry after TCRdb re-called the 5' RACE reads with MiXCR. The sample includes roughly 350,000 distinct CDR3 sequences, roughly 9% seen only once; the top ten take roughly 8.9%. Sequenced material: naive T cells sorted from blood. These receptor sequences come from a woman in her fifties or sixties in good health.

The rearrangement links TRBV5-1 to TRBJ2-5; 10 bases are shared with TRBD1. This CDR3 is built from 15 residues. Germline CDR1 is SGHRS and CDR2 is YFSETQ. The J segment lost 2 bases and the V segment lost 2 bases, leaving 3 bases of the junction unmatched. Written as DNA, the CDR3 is TGCGCCAGCAGCTTCGGGACAGGGGAACAAGAGACCCAGTACTTC. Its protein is CASSFGTGEQETQYF.

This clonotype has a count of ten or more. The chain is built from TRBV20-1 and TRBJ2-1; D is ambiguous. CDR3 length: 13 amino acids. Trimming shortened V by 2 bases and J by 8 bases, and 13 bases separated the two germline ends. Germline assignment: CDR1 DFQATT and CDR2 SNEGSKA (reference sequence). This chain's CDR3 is CSARRLGFHEQFF. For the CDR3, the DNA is TGCAGTGCTAGAAGGTTAGGGTTTCATGAGCAGTTCTTC.

In DNA, the CDR3 is TGTGCCACCAGTGAGCCAGGACTAGCGGGAGGCGGGGAGCTGTTTTTT. It specifies CATSEPGLAGGGELFF. V and J are TRBV24-1 and TRBJ2-2, with 14 bases fitting TRBD2. Trimming cost V 4 bases and J 7 bases; bases outside gene matches: 4. This CDR3 has 16 residues. Looked up from germline, CDR1 is KGHDR and CDR2 is SFDVKD.